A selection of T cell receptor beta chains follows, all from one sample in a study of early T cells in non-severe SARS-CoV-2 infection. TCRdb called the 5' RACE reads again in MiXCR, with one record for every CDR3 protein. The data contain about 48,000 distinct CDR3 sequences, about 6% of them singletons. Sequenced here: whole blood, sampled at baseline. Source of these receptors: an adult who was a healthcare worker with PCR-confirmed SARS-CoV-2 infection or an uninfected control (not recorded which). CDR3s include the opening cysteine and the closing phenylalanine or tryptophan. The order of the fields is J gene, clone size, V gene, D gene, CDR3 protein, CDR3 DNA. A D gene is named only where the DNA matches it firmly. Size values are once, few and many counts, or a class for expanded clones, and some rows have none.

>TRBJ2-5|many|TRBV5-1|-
CASWDPGSRETQYF
TGCGCCAGCTGGGACCCGGGATCTAGGGAGACCCAGTACTTC
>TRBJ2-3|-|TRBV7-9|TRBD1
CASSPAGQGLTDTQYF
TGTGCCAGCAGCCCGGCTGGACAGGGACTCACAGATACGCAGTATTTT
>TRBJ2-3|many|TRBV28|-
CASRSGTHTDTQYF
TGTGCCAGCAGATCCGGGACACACACAGATACGCAGTATTTT
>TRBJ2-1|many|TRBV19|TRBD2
CASSMTSGYYNEQFF
TGTGCCAGTAGTATGACTAGCGGGTATTACAATGAGCAGTTCTTC
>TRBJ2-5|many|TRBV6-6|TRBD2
CASSYEPSGRIIEETQYF
TGTGCCAGCAGTTATGAGCCTAGCGGGAGGATAATCGAAGAGACCCAGTACTTC
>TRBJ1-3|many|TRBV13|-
CASSLDLRTGNTIYF
TGTGCCAGCAGCTTGGACCTGCGCACTGGAAACACCATATATTTT
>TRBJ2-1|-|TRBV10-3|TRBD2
CAILAGGRNEQFF
TGTGCCATACTAGCGGGAGGACGCAATGAGCAGTTCTTC
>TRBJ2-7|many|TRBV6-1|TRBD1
CASSGDRGYEQYF
TGTGCCAGCAGTGGGGACAGAGGCTACGAGCAGTACTTC
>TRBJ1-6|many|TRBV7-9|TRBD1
CASSGSQGVMGSPLHF
TGTGCCAGCAGCGGGAGCCAGGGGGTGATGGGTTCACCCCTCCACTTT
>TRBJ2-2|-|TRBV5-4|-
CASRVAPGIAGELFF
TGTGCCAGCAGGGTGGCCCCTGGGATTGCCGGGGAGCTGTTTTTT
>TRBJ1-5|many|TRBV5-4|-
CASSSSPNQPQHF
TGTGCCAGCAGCTCTAGTCCCAATCAGCCCCAGCATTTT
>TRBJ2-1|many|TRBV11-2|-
CASSAGTSRYNEQFF
TGTGCCAGCAGCGCCGGGACTTCCAGATACAATGAGCAGTTCTTC
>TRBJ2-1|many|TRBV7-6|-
CASSLDQWGLWNEQFF
TGTGCCAGCAGCCTGGACCAATGGGGGTTGTGGAATGAGCAGTTCTTC
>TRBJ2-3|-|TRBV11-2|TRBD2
CASSFRQREADTQYF
TGTGCCAGCAGCTTCCGCCAGCGGGAAGCAGATACGCAGTATTTT
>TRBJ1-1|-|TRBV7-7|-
CASSRLGEGTEAFF
TGTGCCAGCAGCCGGCTTGGGGAGGGCACTGAAGCTTTCTTT
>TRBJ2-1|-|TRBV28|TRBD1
CASSRGTGSSFF
TGTGCCAGCAGTCGTGGGACAGGGAGCAGTTTCTTC
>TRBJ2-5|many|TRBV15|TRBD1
CATSRDRTLQGAQYF
TGTGCCACCAGCAGAGATCGAACGCTCCAGGGGGCCCAGTACTTC
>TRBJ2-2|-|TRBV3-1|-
CASREQGRTGELFF
TGTGCCAGCAGGGAACAGGGGAGGACCGGGGAGCTGTTTTTT
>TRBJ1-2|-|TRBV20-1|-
CSARSLTDYGYTF
TGCAGTGCTCGTTCTCTTACAGACTATGGCTACACCTTC
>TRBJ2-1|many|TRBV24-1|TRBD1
CATSDLKPGTGRAEQFF
TGTGCCACCAGTGATTTGAAACCCGGGACAGGGCGGGCTGAGCAGTTCTTC
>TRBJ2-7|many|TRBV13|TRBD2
CASSSTSGPYEQYF
TGTGCCAGCAGCTCGACTAGCGGGCCGTACGAGCAGTACTTC
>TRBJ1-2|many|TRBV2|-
CASSERPSTDGYTF
TGTGCCAGCAGTGAACGGCCGAGCACTGACGGCTACACCTTC
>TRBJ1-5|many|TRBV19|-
CASSIGVRAPPQHF
TGTGCCAGTAGTATAGGAGTCAGGGCCCCGCCCCAGCATTTT